This T cell receptor (beta chain) was identified during a study of monozygotic twins with inflammatory bowel disease. Study observations and caveats: Added variability in patient repertoires may stem from differing immunosuppressive treatments. In the analysis, different T cell subtypes could not be told apart.

This CDR3 spans 15 amino acids. Germline V gives CDR1 SGHKS, CDR2 YYEKEE (reference sequence). TCRdb reworked the 5' RACE reads into one entry per CDR3 protein, no DNA. The sample table includes about 93,000 distinct CDR3 sequences. In the case of this clonotype: The antigen is undetermined.

Sequences were obtained from blood. This clonotype was sampled from a human donor with ulcerative colitis or Crohn's disease, or a healthy co-twin of an affected twin (not recorded which). This chain connects TRBV5-5 to TRBJ1-2; TCRdb lists TRBD1, though no DNA is available to test this call. The CDR3 loop is CASSRTGTEQYGYTF.